The rows below give T cell receptor beta chains drawn from one sample of a study of blood T cell repertoires in COVID-19. Only in-frame clones appear in the TCRdb table, and some are missing; sequencing was by immunoSEQ multiplex PCR. The data contain 100,000 to 150,000 clones, approximately 87% of them singletons. Source material: peripheral blood. These receptors were obtained from a woman aged 55 to 70 with acute or convalescent COVID-19. CDR3s include the opening cysteine and the closing phenylalanine or tryptophan. A D gene is named only where the DNA matches it firmly. Expanded clones get a size class; other rows say once, few or many, or leave the size out.

J gene	V gene	D gene	clone size	CDR3 DNA	CDR3 protein
TRBJ2-1	TRBV7-3	TRBD2	.	TGTGCCAGCAGCTTAAGAGCGCTAGCGGGAGGGCCAAATGAGCAGTTCTTC	CASSLRALAGGPNEQFF
TRBJ1-2	TRBV2	.	.	TGTGCCAGCAATGCCAACAGGGAATCCGGCTACACCTTC	CASNANRESGYTF
TRBJ1-3	TRBV18	.	many	TGTGCCAGCTCACCAGAATCCGGGACAACGGCCCCAGTATATTTT	CASSPESGTTAPVYF
TRBJ1-5	TRBV6-1	.	.	TGTGCCAGCAGTGAACGTGGCAGGGAAGTTTACTTTAGCAATCAGCCCCAGCATTTT	CASSERGREVYFSNQPQHF
TRBJ1-5	TRBV5-8	.	.	TGTGCCAGCAGCTTGAGGACTCTGCCGGGTCAGCCCCAGCATTTT	CASSLRTLPGQPQHF
TRBJ1-2	TRBV5-5	TRBD1	.	TGTGCCAGCAGCCCGACAGGGGACTATGGCTACACCTTC	CASSPTGDYGYTF
TRBJ2-5	TRBV25-1	TRBD2	.	TGTGCCAGCAGTGATGGCGGGAGGGCTTGGGAGACCCAGTACTTC	CASSDGGRAWETQYF
TRBJ1-3	TRBV19	.	.	TGTGCCAGTAGCAGGTACAGGAGCTCTGGAAACACCATATATTTT	CASSRYRSSGNTIYF
TRBJ2-3	TRBV19	TRBD2	.	TGTGCCAGTACCCCTAGCGGGATAACAGATACGCAGTATTTT	CASTPSGITDTQYF
TRBJ1-6	TRBV20-1	.	.	TGCAGTGCTAGTCCCGTACAGGGTGGTAATTCACCCCTCCACTTT	CSASPVQGGNSPLHF
TRBJ2-1	TRBV28	TRBD2	.	TGTGCCAGCAGTTTCCACTCTAAGAGGGGAGGGGCCGTTCGTAATGAGCAGTTCTTC	CASSFHSKRGGAVRNEQFF
TRBJ2-1	TRBV29-1	.	.	TGCAGCGTTGGCGTGGGGCCCAATGAGCAGTTCTTC	CSVGVGPNEQFF
TRBJ1-1	TRBV18	.	.	TGTGCCAGCTCACCGGCGGGAGGGAACACTGAAGCTTTCTTT	CASSPAGGNTEAFF
TRBJ2-1	TRBV6-5	TRBD2	.	TGTGCCAGCGGGACTAGTTCGTACAATGAGCAGTTCTTC	CASGTSSYNEQFF
TRBJ2-3	TRBV6-1	.	.	TGTGCCAGCAGTGAAGAGCCGGGGATAGATACGCAGTATTTT	CASSEEPGIDTQYF
TRBJ2-7	TRBV28	TRBD1	.	TGTGCCAGCAGTCCCGTCGGGACAGGGGACTCCTACGAGCAGTACTTC	CASSPVGTGDSYEQYF
TRBJ2-1	TRBV24-1	TRBD1	.	TGTGCCACCAGTGATCAGACAGGGAGGCAGTTCTTC	CATSDQTGRQFF
TRBJ2-2	TRBV7-3	.	.	TGTGCCAGCAGCTTGGGCGGGCCGGGCCCCACCGGGGAGCTGTTTTTT	CASSLGGPGPTGELFF
TRBJ1-1	TRBV6-5	.	.	TGTGCCAGCATCCAGAACACTGAAGCTTTCTTT	CASIQNTEAFF
TRBJ2-7	TRBV28	.	.	TGTGCCAGCAGCTCCTTTGGGGGGAGGCGCTCCTACGAGCAGTACTTC	CASSSFGGRRSYEQYF
TRBJ1-1	TRBV29-1	.	.	TGCAGCGTTGATTTGGGAGGACCCCCGAACACTGAAGCTTTCTTT	CSVDLGGPPNTEAFF
TRBJ1-2	TRBV2	TRBD1	.	TGTGCCATTACCGGGACAGAACGAGCTAACTATGGCTACACCTTC	CAITGTERANYGYTF
TRBJ1-2	TRBV11-2	.	once	TGTGCCAGCAGCCCCGGGGGAGGTGGCTACACCTTC	CASSPGGGGYTF
TRBJ2-1	TRBV29-1	.	.	TGCAGCGGGGGGGAGTTCAACAATGAGCAGTTCTTC	CSGGEFNNEQFF
TRBJ1-6	TRBV6-5	TRBD1	once	TGTGCCAGCAGTTACGGGACAGGGCACTCACCCCTCCACTTT	CASSYGTGHSPLHF
TRBJ1-4	TRBV7-8	TRBD1	once	TGTGCCAGCAGCCTAGACAGGGGGCGCGGTGAAAAACTGTTTTTT	CASSLDRGRGEKLFF
TRBJ2-3	TRBV7-3	.	.	TGTGCCAGCAGTTTAAACCAGGGTAGCACAGATACGCAGTATTTT	CASSLNQGSTDTQYF
TRBJ2-1	TRBV5-1	.	.	TGCGCCAGCAGCCAAGACTCCGGCGCGAATGAGCAGTTCTTC	CASSQDSGANEQFF